The entry that follows covers one T cell receptor (beta chain) sequence. As yet, its antigen is unknown. The sample is drawn from a study of T cell repertoires in cytomegalovirus infection. As for the study in general: HLA-B-restricted CMV epitopes that are well studied, plus recently identified HLA-C-restricted ones, were used by the study.

Trimming took 7 bases from V and 2 from J; bases not matched to a gene: 9. The CDR3 sequence is 16 residues long. Germline V gene sequence: CDR1 LNHDA, CDR2 SQIVND (reference sequence). Using its own MiXCR run on the reads, TCRdb lists one record per CDR3 protein. The sample holds around 900,000 distinct CDR3 sequences, about a third seen once. The gene calls are TRBV19 and TRBJ2-1; 9 bases are a match to TRBD1. The source material was cultured CD8+ T cells from PBMCs, sampled from culture after CMV antigen stimulation. The TCR was taken from a human donor in good health (CMV status not recorded). Some clones in this sample may be carry-over from other donors' samples. CDR3 loop: CASTSRDRDPYNEQFF. DNA of the CDR3: TGTGCCAGTACCTCCCGGGACAGGGACCCCTACAATGAGCAGTTCTTC.